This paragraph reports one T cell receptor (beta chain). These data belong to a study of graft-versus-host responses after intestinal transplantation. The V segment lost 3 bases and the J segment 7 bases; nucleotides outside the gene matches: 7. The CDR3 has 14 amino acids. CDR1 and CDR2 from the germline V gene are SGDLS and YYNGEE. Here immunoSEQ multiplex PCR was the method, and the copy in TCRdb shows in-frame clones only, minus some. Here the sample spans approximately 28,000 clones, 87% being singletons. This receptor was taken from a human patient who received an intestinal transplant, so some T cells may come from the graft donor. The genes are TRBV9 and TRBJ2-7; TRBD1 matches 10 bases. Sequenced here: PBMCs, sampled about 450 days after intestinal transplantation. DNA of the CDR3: TGTGCCAGCAGCGGGGGACAGGGGTCGAGGGAGCAGTACTTC. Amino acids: CASSGGQGSREQYF.